In its sample, the clone carrying this TCR beta chain is medium-sized. These data are taken from a study of metastatic and nonmetastatic thyroid tumors. The overall study: Comparison of repertoires was carried out across blood and tumor or nodule tissue from malignant and benign thyroid patients.

Before thyroid surgery, none of the patients had received any treatment. The V gene end was trimmed by 5 bases and the J gene end by 4 bases; junction bases not matched to a gene: 10. CDR3 length equals 16 residues. Germline assignment: CDR1 MNHEY and CDR2 SMNVEV (reference sequence). Through MiXCR, TCRdb re-clonotyped the PCR reads. Of around 19,000 clones in the sample, more than 20% are singletons; the top ten hold 5.5% to 8%. This sequence was found in a female donor with papillary thyroid cancer or a benign thyroid nodule (not recorded which). Some clones in this sample may be carry-over from other donors' samples. V is TRBV27 and J is TRBJ1-3, with 8 bases fitting TRBD1. Sequenced sample: tumor tissue. The DNA of the CDR3 is TGTGCCAGCAGTCCCATCAGGGGGCGGTCGGGAAACACCATATATTTT. This translates into CASSPIRGRSGNTIYF.